This is a list of T cell receptor beta chains from one sample in a study of pediatric ulcerative colitis. TCRdb's copy holds only in-frame clones and misses some; the assay was immunoSEQ multiplex PCR. The sample yields roughly 9,900 clones, 80% to 90% seen once. What was sequenced was gut tissue. The source is a girl under 18 who was a control in a study of pediatric ulcerative colitis. CDR3s include the opening cysteine and the closing phenylalanine or tryptophan. The size field is filled for only some rows; it gives once, few, many or a size class.

J,size,V,length,CDR3
TRBJ2-3,-,TRBV7-9,18,CASSSTSGLAGAGDTQYF
TRBJ2-1,-,TRBV27,16,CASSLSGYYWGNEQFF
TRBJ2-7,-,TRBV7-9,15,CASSPSRAGKYEQYF
TRBJ2-6,-,TRBV7-7,14,CASSLMAGANVLTF
TRBJ2-1,-,TRBV28,13,CASSLWGVNEQFF
TRBJ2-5,-,TRBV28,14,CATFRGGGDETQYF
TRBJ2-5,-,TRBV6-6,14,CASSAGSLQETQYF
TRBJ2-1,-,TRBV27,15,CASSLRLAGRNEQFF
TRBJ2-1,-,TRBV2,14,CASSEAFISSREFF
TRBJ2-3,-,TRBV29-1,16,CSVEDRRTLSTDTQYF
TRBJ2-7,once,TRBV10-3,14,CAISERGDGYEQYF
TRBJ1-1,few,TRBV28,12,CASRSPASLAFF
TRBJ2-1,-,TRBV5-4,15,CASSLGGSGYNEQFF
TRBJ2-2,-,TRBV19,15,CASSQTGINTGELFF
TRBJ2-1,-,TRBV5-4,13,CASSFTSYNEQFF
TRBJ2-3,-,TRBV5-1,16,CASSLVGATLTDTQYF
TRBJ1-1,few,TRBV30,15,CAWGRTDLLNTEAFF
TRBJ2-7,-,TRBV5-1,15,CASSLAPTVTYEQYF
TRBJ2-7,-,TRBV27,19,CASSSWTSGRSRSSYEQYF
TRBJ2-3,-,TRBV6-1,15,CASSLGVFGAVTQYF
TRBJ2-2,few,TRBV11-2,15,CASRPPGLNTGELFF
TRBJ2-1,-,TRBV7-2,12,CASSPSSREQFF